This T cell receptor beta chain was recorded in a study of blood T cell repertoires in COVID-19 (dated by TCRdb to 2018 to 2020). Notes on the research overall: Samples covering the acute and convalescent phases of COVID-19 were provided by collaborators in the United States, Italy and Spain. The prospective study material was composed of cDNA or gDNA derived from T cells, B-cell-depleted T cells, or PBMCs. The samples were drawn from two sources: the first 160 participants of the ongoing ImmuneRACE study, and over 950 subjects contributed by 6 global collaborators. Nearly every sample came with metadata listing a de-identified subject ID, COVID-19 status, age in years and sex. HLA class I and class II types, where available, came from metadata supplied by the sample provider rather than from assay-based typing. Subjects who had been exposed to COVID-19, were actively infected with it, or had recovered from it provided the deeply sampled blood TCRbeta repertoires that made up the dataset. The repertoires were made available in a free public database intended to serve as a resource for research on the immune response to SARS-CoV-2.

The collaborating institutions used their own protocols to collect whole blood in K2EDTA tubes. For TCRbeta analysis, collaborators shipped samples in one of three forms: frozen whole blood, isolated PBMCs, or DNA extracted from either of those sample types. As for this clone: Its recognized antigen is unknown. The record has no base qualities; no much larger clone is one base away.

The investigation overall reported the following: Clinical and demographic metadata were provided uncurated, with the amount varying by source and participant.

TCRbeta CDR3 regions were amplified from genomic DNA using the immunoSEQ Assay, a bias-controlled multiplex PCR. The original methods were these. The number of nucleated cells in each sample was estimated from the amplification of reference gene primers within the assay. To quantify the absolute abundance of each unique TCRbeta CDR3 rearrangement, sequence reads were collapsed and filtered. For each sample, productive Simpson clonality was calculated by taking the square root of Simpson's diversity index across productive rearrangements. What TCRdb holds here is the immuneACCESS table cut down to in-frame rearrangements. Part of the clones is not present; checked against another copy, under half of the missing clones reflect an unresolved V gene, and the others are unexplained. V, J and clone size are those of that table, while D and trimming were read from the DNA. This sample holds roughly 100,000 clones; about 80% were observed only once. The top ten clonotypes cover more than 6.5% of the sample.

Sequencing used peripheral blood. The sequence came from a man between 65 and 79 years old with acute or convalescent COVID-19.

The DNA sequence follows: TGTGCCAGCAGCGCTATAGCGGGAGTGAAGAATGAGCAGTTCTTC. Translated, this is CASSAIAGVKNEQFF. The sequence joins TRBV7-8 to TRBJ2-1; 9 bases in between match TRBD2. Compared with germline, V lacks 5 bases and J lacks 7 bases; bases without a gene match: 9. The CDR3 goes from the cysteine to the phenylalanine over 15 residues. CDR3 DNA is the only sequence kept; it has 45 bases, read in frame from the first base. The germline V gene supplies CDR1 SGHVS and CDR2 FQNEAQ.